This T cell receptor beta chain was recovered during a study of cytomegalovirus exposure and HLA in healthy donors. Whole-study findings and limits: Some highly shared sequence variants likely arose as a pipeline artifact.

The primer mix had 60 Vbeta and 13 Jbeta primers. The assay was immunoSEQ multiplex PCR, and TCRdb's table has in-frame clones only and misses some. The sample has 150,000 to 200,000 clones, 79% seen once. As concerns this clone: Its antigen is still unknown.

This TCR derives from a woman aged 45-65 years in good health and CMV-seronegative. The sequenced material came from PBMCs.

This chain's CDR3 is CASSLAQGAEGYTF. The CDR3 DNA sequence: TGTGCCAGCAGCTTAGCGCAGGGGGCTGAGGGCTACACCTTC. This chain links TRBV7-8 with TRBJ1-2, with TRBD1 identical over 8 bases. V shed 0 bases and J 8 bases; nucleotides not matched to a gene: 5. There are 14 residues in the CDR3. The V gene's germline CDR1 is SGHVS and CDR2 FQNEAQ.